The 6 T cell receptor beta chains below were found in one sample sequenced in a study of T cell responses to AZD1222 COVID-19 vaccine. Clones were read by immunoSEQ multiplex PCR, and TCRdb kept only the in-frame ones, dropping some. There are roughly 150,000 clones in the sample; almost 95% occur only once, and about 2.3% lies in the top ten. This material consisted of peripheral blood, taken on day 0 of AZD1222 vaccination. These receptors came from an adult in good health.

The rearrangement joins TRBV6-5 to TRBJ2-7; D not resolved. CDR3 length equals 12 residues. The V and J ends lost 10 bases and 1 base respectively, with 11 bases between them. The germline V gene has CDR1 MNHEY and CDR2 SVGAGI. The CDR3 here is CAIPPPSYEQYF. Here the CDR3 DNA reads TGTGCCATACCTCCCCCTTCCTACGAGCAGTACTTC.

J is TRBJ1-3 and V is TRBV10-3, with unresolved D. The CDR3 extends over 13 amino acids. V lost 6 bases and J lost 0, with 6 bases in between. Germline assignment: CDR1 ENHRY and CDR2 SYGVKD. In DNA form, the CDR3 reads TGTGCCATCAGCGGGTCCTCTGGAAACACCATATATTTT. It codes for CAISGSSGNTIYF.

This clone was counted a single time. The chain links TRBV7-2 to TRBJ1-1, with D possibly matching TRBD1 (6 bases). CDR1 is SGHTA, CDR2 FQGNSA, per germline. V was cut by 4 bases and J by 5 bases, with 14 bases left in between. There are 14 residues in the CDR3. Here the CDR3 DNA reads TGTGCCAGCAGCTCCGATATACAGGGAACTGAAGCTTTCTTT. This translates into CASSSDIQGTEAFF.

The rearrangement joins TRBV19 to TRBJ2-6; the D is unclear. The CDR3 runs to 18 residues. The V gene's germline CDR1 is LNHDA and CDR2 SQIVND (reference sequence). Trimming shortened V by 2 bases and J by 0 bases, and 14 bases separated the two germline ends. The CDR3, as DNA: TGTGCCAGTAGTATATATGGGGTAACCCACTCTGGGGCCAACGTCCTGACTTTC. It specifies CASSIYGVTHSGANVLTF.

V gene TRBV27 combines with J gene TRBJ2-4, with 10 bases matching TRBD2. Trimming took 5 bases from V and 7 from J; bases not matched to a gene: 17. The CDR3 runs 18 residues. CDR1 and CDR2 from the germline V gene are MNHEY and SMNVEV (reference sequence). CDR3 residues: CASSPTSPSGGRRNIQYF. The DNA for the CDR3 is TGTGCCAGCAGTCCTACAAGCCCTAGCGGGGGCCGGAGGAACATTCAGTACTTC.

The chain couples TRBV10-2 to TRBJ2-1, with a weak D call TRBD2 (6 bases). The V end lost 5 bases, the J end lost 2 bases, and 10 bases lay between the germline ends. The CDR3 has 14 amino acids. Germline CDR1 WSHSY, CDR2 SAAADI. DNA of the CDR3: TGCGCCAGCAGTAGGGACTTTGCCTACAATGAGCAGTTCTTC. Translated, it gives CASSRDFAYNEQFF.